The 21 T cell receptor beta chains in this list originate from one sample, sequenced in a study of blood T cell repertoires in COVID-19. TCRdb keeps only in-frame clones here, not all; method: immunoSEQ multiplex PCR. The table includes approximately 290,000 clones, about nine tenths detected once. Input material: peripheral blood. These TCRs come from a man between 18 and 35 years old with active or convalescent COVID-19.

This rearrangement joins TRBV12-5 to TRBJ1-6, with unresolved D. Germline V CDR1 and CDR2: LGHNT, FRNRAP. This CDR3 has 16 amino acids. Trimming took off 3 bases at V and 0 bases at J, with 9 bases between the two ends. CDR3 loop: CASGFVVFSYNSPLHF. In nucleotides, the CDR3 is TGTGCTAGTGGTTTTGTAGTTTTCTCCTATAATTCACCCCTCCACTTT.

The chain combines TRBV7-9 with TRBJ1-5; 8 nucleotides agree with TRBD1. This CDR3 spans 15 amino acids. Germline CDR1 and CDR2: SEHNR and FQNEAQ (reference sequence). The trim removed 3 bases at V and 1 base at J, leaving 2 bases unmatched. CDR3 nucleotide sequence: TGTGCCAGCAGCTTCGACAGGGGCAGCAATCAGCCCCAGCATTTT. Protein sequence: CASSFDRGSNQPQHF.

The CDR3 DNA follows: TGTGCCACCGCAGGGGCCGGGGAGCTGTTTTTT. This gives the protein CATAGAGELFF. The chain couples TRBV7-9 to TRBJ2-2; the D gene is possibly TRBD1 (6 bases). The germline V and J ends were trimmed by 10 bases and 6 bases, with 9 bases remaining between them. Germline CDR1 SEHNR, CDR2 FQNEAQ (reference sequence). The CDR3 consists of 11 residues.

This chain's CDR3 is CASSRGTSYEQYF. As DNA, the CDR3 is TGTGCCAGCAGCCGGGGGACCTCCTACGAGCAGTACTTC. The chain couples TRBV11-2 to TRBJ2-7, with TRBD2 as a possible D gene (6 bases). The CDR3 sequence is 13 residues long. Trimming stripped 5 bases from V and 0 bases from J, with 8 bases between. Germline V gene sequence: CDR1 SGHAT, CDR2 FQNNGV.

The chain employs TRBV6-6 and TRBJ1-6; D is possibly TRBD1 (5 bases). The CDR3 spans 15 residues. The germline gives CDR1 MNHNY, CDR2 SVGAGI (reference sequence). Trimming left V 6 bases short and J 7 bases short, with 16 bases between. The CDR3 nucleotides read TGTGCCAGCAGCCTTACCGGGCAGGGCAATTCACCCCTCCACTTT. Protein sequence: CASSLTGQGNSPLHF.

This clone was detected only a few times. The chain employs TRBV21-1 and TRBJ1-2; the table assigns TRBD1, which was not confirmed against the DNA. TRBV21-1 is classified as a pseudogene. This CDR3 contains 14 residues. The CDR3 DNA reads TGTGCCAGTACACGGCAGGGAATAGTCTATGGCTACACCTTC. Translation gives CASTRQGIVYGYTF.

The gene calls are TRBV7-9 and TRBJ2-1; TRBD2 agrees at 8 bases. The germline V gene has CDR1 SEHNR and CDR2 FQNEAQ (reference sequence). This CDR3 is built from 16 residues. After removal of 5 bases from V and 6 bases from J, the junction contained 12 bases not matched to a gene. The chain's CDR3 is CASSPTGTRVINEQFF. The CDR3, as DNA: TGTGCCAGCAGCCCGACCGGGACTAGAGTGATCAATGAGCAGTTCTTC.

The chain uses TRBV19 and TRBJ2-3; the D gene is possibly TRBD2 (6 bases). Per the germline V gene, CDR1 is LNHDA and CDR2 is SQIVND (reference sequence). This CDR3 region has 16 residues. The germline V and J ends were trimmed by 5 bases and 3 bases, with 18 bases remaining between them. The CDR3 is CASSPTRGLPTDTQYF. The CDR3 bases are TGTGCCAGTAGTCCGACTAGGGGACTCCCTACAGATACGCAGTATTTT.

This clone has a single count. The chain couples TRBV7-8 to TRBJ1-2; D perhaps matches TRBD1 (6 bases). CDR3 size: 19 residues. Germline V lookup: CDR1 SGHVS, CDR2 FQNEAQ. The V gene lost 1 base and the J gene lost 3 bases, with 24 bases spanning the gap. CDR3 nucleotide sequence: TGTGCCAGCAGCTTAGGTCTTGGACTGACAGGCCGCCAATACTATGGCTACACCTTC. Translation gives CASSLGLGLTGRQYYGYTF.

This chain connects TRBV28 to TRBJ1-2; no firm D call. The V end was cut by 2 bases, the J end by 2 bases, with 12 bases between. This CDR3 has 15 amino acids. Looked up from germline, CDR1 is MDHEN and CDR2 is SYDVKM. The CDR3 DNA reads TGTGCCAGCAGTTTAATTGGCAGCGAAAACTATGGCTACACCTTC. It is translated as CASSLIGSENYGYTF.

CDR3 bases: TGTGCCAGCAGCCTGGGGCTAGCGGGAGGCACCGAGACAGATACGCAGTATTTT. Encoded protein: CASSLGLAGGTETDTQYF. The gene calls are TRBV21-1 and TRBJ2-3; the table's D call of TRBD2 was not tested on the DNA. TRBV21-1 is designated a pseudogene. The CDR3 sequence is 18 residues long.

The CDR3 DNA follows: TGTGCCAGCAGCACTAATAGCAATCAGCCCCAGCATTTT. Its translation: CASSTNSNQPQHF. This chain uses TRBV6-5 with TRBJ1-5; D unresolved. Germline CDR1 MNHEY, CDR2 SVGAGI. V was pared by 6 bases and J by 0 bases, with 6 bases between. The CDR3 contains 13 residues.

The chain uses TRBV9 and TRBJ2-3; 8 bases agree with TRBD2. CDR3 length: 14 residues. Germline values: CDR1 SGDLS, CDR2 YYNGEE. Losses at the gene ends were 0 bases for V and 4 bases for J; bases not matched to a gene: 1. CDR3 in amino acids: CASSVARGADTQYF. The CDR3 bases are TGTGCCAGCAGCGTAGCGCGGGGGGCAGATACGCAGTATTTT.

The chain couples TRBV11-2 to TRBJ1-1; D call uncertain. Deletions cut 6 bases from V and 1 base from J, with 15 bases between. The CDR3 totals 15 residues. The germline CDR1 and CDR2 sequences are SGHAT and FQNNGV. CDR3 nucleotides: TGTGCCAGCAGTTCTGACACGTGGCAGAACACTGAAGCTTTCTTT. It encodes CASSSDTWQNTEAFF.

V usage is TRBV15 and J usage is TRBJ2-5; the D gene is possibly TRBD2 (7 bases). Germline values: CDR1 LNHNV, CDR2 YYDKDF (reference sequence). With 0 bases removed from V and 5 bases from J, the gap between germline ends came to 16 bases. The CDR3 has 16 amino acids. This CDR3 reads CATSRDLGRGGETQYF. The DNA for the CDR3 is TGTGCCACCAGCAGAGATCTTGGCAGGGGAGGGGAGACCCAGTACTTC.

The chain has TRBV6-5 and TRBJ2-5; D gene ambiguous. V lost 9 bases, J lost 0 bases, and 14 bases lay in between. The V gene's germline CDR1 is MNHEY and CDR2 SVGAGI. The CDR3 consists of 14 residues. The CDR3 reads CASRKARYQETQYF. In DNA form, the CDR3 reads TGTGCCAGTCGGAAGGCCAGGTACCAAGAGACCCAGTACTTC.

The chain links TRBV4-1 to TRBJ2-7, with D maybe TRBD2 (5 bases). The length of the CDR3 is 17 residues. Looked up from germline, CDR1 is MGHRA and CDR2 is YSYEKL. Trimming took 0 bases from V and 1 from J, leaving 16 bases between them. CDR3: CASSQDWGAPLSYEQYF. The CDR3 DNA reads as TGCGCCAGCAGCCAAGATTGGGGAGCCCCGTTGTCCTACGAGCAGTACTTC.

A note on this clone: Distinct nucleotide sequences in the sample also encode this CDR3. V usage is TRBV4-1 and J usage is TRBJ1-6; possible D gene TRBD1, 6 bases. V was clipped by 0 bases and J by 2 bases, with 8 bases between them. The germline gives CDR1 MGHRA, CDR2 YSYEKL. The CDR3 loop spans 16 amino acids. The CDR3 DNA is TGCGCCAGCAGCCAAGAAGGGGGAGCCTATAATTCACCCCTCCACTTT. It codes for CASSQEGGAYNSPLHF.

The CDR3 here is CASTWGLRGNQPQHF. The CDR3 bases are TGTGCCAGCACCTGGGGGCTACGGGGCAATCAGCCCCAGCATTTT. This chain connects TRBV7-8 to TRBJ1-5; TRBD1 might be the D (6 bases). CDR3 length: 15 amino acids. Per germline, CDR1 SGHVS and CDR2 FQNEAQ. The V and J ends lost 7 bases and 2 bases respectively, with 15 bases between them.

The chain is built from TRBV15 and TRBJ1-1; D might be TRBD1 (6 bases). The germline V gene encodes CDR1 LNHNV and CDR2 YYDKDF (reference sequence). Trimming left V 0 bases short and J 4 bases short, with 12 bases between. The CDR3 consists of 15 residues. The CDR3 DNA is TGTGCCACCAGCAGAGAAACAGGGTTATCCACTGAAGCTTTCTTT. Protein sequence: CATSRETGLSTEAFF.

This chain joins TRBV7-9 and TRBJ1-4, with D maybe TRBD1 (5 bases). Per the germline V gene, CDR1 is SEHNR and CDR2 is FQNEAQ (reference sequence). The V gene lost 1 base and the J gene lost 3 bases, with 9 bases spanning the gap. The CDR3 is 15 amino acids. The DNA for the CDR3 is TGTGCCAGCAGCTTAGAGGAGGGGTCTAATGAAAAACTGTTTTTT. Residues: CASSLEEGSNEKLFF.